These 2 T cell receptor beta chains came from one sample sequenced in a study of T cells in Graves' hyperthyroidism and ophthalmopathy. RNA transcripts provided the source from which TCR beta CDR3 regions were amplified. HTBI primers were employed in a first-round RT-PCR of the TCR CDR3. TCRdb used MiXCR to reprocess the multiplex PCR reads, holding one entry per CDR3 protein. The sample carries some 580,000 distinct CDR3 sequences, around 16% recorded once. The source material was blood. The receptors shown here come from a woman between 40 and 55 years old with Graves' ophthalmopathy.

The chain links TRBV11-2 to TRBJ2-7, with 11 nucleotides matching TRBD2. CDR1 and CDR2 (germline): SGHAT, FQNNGV. The CDR3 covers 18 residues. V shed 1 base, J shed 0 bases, and the junction held 8 bases outside the gene matches. The CDR3 nucleotides read TGTGCCAGCAGCTTAGGGGGGCTAGCGGGAGGTGCCTCCTACGAGCAGTACTTC. Translated, it gives CASSLGGLAGGASYEQYF.

The V gene is TRBV12-3 or TRBV12-4, the J gene TRBJ2-5, with 7 bases identical to TRBD1. The CDR3 is 15 residues long. V shed 0 bases and J 1 base; nucleotides not matched to a gene: 2. The CDR3 here is CASSLATGCQETQYF. CDR3 DNA sequence: TGTGCCAGCAGTTTAGCGACAGGGTGCCAAGAGACCCAGTACTTC.